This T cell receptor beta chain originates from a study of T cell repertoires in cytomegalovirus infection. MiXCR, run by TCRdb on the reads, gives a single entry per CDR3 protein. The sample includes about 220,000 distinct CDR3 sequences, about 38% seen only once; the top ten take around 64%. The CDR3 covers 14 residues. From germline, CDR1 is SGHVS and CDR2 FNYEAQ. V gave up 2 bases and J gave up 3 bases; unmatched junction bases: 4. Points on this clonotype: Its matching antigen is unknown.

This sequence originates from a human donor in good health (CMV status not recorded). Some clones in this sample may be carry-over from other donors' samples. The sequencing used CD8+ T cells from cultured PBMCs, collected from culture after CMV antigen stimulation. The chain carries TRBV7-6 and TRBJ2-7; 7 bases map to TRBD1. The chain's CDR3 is CASSLRDRVYEQYF. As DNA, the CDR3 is TGTGCCAGCAGCTTAAGGGACAGAGTCTACGAGCAGTACTTC.